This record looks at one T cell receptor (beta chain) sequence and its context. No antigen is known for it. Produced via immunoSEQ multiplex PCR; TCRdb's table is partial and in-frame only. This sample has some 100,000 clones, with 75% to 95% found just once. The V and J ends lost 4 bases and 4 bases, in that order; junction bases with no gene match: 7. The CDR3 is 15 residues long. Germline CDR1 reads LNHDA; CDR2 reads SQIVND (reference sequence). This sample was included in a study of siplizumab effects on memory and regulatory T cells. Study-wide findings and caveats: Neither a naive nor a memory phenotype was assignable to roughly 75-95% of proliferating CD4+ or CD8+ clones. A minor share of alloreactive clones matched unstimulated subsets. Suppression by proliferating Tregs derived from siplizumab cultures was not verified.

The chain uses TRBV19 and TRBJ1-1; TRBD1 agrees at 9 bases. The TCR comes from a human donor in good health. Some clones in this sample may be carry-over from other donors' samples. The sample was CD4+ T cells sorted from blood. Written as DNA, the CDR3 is TGTGCCAGTAGTACCCCCGGGACAGGGATCACTGAAGCTTTCTTT. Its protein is CASSTPGTGITEAFF.